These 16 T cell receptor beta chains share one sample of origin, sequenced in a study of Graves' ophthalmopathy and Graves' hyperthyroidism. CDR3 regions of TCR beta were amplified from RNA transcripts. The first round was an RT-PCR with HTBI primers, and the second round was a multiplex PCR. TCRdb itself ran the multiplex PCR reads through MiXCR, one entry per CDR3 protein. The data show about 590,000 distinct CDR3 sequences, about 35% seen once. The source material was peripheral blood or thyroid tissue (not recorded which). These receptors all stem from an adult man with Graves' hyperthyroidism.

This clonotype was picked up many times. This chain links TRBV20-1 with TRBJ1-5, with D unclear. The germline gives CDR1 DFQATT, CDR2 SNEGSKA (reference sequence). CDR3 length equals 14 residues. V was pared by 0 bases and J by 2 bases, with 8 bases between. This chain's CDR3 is CSARDGQGNQPQHF. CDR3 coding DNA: TGCAGTGCTAGAGATGGCCAGGGCAATCAGCCCCAGCATTTT.

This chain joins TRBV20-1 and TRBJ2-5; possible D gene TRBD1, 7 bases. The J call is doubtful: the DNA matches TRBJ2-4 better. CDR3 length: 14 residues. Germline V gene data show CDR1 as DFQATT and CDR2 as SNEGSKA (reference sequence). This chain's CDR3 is CSARGRGTENIQYF. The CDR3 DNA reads TGCAGTGCTAGAGGGCGCGGGACAGAGAACATTCAGTACTTC.

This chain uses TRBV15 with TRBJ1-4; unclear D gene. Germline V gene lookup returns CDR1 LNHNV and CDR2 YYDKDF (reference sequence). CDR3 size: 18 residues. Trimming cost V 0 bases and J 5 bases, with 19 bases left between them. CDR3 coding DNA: TGTGCCACCAGCAGAGAGCAGTTACCCGGGGAGCTGAATGAAAAACTGTTTTTT. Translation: CATSREQLPGELNEKLFF.

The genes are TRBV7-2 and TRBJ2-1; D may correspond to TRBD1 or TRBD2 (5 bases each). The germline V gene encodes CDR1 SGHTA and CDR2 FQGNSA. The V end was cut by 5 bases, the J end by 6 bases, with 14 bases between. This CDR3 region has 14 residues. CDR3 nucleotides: TGTGCCAGCAGCCACAGTCGGGACGGCAATGAGCAGTTCTTC. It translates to CASSHSRDGNEQFF. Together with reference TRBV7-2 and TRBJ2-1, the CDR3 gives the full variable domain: GAGVSQSPSNKVTEKGKDVELRCDPISGHTALYWYRQSLGQGLEFLIYFQGNSAPDKSGLPSDRFSAERTGGSVSTLTIQRTQQEDSAVYLCASSHSRDGNEQFFGPGTRLTVL.

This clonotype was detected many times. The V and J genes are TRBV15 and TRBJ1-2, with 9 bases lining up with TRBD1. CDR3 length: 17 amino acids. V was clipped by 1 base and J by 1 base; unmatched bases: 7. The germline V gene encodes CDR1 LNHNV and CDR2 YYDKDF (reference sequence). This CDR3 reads CATSRAFGTGSNYGYTF. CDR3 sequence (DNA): TGTGCCACCAGCAGAGCATTCGGGACAGGGAGTAACTATGGCTACACCTTC.

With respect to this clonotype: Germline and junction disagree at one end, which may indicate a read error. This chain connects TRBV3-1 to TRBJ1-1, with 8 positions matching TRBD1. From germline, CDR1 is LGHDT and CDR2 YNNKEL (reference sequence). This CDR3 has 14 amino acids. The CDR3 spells CARSRTGMNTEAFF. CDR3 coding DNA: TGTGCCCGCAGCCGGACAGGGATGAACACTGAAGCTTTCTTT.

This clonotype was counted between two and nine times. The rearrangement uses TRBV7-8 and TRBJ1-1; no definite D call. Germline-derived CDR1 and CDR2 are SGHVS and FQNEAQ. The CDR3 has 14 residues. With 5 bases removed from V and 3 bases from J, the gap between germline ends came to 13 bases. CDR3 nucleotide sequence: TGTGCCAGCAGCGCCGGACGGAAAGACACTGAAGCTTTCTTT. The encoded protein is CASSAGRKDTEAFF. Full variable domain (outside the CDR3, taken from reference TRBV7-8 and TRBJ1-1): GAGVSQSPRYKVAKRGQDVALRCDPISGHVSLFWYQQALGQGPEFLTYFQNEAQLDKSGLPSDRFFAERPEGSVSTLKIQRTQQEDSAVYLCASSAGRKDTEAFFGQGTRLTVV.

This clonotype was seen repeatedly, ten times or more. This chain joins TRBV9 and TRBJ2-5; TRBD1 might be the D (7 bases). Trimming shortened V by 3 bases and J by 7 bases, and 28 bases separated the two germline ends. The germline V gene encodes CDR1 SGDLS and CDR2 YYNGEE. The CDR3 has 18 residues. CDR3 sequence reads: CASSANPKEGDSTRTQYF. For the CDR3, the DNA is TGTGCCAGCAGCGCCAACCCAAAGGAGGGGGACAGCACCCGGACCCAGTACTTC.

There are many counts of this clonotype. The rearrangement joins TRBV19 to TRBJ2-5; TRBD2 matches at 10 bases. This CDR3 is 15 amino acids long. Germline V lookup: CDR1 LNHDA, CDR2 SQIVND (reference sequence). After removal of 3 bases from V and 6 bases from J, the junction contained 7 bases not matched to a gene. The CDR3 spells CASSIKGAGGKTQYF. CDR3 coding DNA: TGTGCCAGTAGTATCAAGGGAGCGGGAGGGAAGACCCAGTACTTC.

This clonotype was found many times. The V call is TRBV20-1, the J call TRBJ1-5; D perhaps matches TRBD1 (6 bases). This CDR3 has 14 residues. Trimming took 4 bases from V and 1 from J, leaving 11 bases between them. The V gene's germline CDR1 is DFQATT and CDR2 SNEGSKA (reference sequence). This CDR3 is CSANDRRSNQPQHF. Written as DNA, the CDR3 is TGCAGTGCTAACGACAGGAGGAGCAATCAGCCCCAGCATTTT.

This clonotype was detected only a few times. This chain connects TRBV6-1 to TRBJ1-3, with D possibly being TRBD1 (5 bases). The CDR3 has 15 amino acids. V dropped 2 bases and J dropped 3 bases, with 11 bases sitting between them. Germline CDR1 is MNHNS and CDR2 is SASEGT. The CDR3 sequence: CASSEKGVGGNTIYF. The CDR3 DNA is TGTGCCAGCAGTGAAAAAGGGGTTGGTGGAAACACCATATATTTT.

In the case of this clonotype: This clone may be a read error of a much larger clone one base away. As DNA, the CDR3 is TGTGCCAGCAGAGCGACAGCTGCTCCCCTCCACTTT. Translating it yields CASRATAAPLHF. The V gene is TRBV2, the J gene TRBJ1-6, with a possible D match to TRBD1 (5 bases). The CDR3 sequence is 12 residues long. Germline values: CDR1 SNHLY, CDR2 FYNNEI. V shed 6 bases and J shed 13 bases, with 13 bases lying between them.

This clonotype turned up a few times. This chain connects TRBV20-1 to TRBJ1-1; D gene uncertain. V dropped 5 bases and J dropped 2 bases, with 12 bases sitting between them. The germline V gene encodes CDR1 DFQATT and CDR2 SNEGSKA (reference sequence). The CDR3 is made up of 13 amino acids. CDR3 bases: TGCAGTGCTCCCAGAGGCGGTAACACTGAAGCTTTCTTT. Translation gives CSAPRGGNTEAFF.

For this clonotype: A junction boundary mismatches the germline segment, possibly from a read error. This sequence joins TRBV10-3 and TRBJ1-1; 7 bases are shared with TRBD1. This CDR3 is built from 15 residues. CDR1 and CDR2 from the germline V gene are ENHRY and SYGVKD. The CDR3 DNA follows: TGTGCCAGCAGTTACTCGTCAGGGGGAAACACTGAAGCTTTCTTT. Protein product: CASSYSSGGNTEAFF.

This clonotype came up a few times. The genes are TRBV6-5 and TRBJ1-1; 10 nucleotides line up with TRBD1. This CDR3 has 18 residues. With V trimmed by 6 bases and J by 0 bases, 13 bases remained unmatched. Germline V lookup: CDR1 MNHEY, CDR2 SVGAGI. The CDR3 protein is CASRQGTGARSLNTEAFF. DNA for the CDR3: TGTGCCAGCAGACAGGGGACAGGGGCTCGGAGTTTGAACACTGAAGCTTTCTTT.

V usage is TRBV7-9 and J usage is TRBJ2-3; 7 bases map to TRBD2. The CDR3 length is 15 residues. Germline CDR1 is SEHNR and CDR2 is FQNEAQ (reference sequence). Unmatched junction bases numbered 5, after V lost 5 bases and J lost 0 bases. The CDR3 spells CASSQLADSTDTQYF. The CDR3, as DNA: TGTGCCAGCAGCCAGCTAGCGGACAGCACAGATACGCAGTATTTT.